This paragraph reports one TCR beta chain. This sample is part of a study of blood T cell repertoires in COVID-19. Turning to the study itself: COVID-19 samples, acute and convalescent, were from the United States, Italy and Spain. Nucleic acid was either cDNA or gDNA, and it came from T cells, B-cell-depleted T cells, or PBMCs.

How the authors handled the data: Estimation of nucleated cell counts was performed using reference gene primer amplification. Repertoires were generated with immunoSEQ multiplex PCR, while TCRdb's copy carries only in-frame clones and drops some. The V and J calls and clone size come from that table; D and trimming were worked out from the DNA. This sample has 55,000 to 80,000 clones, with about four fifths found just once. Germline V gives CDR1 LNHNV, CDR2 YYDKDF (reference sequence). Trimming removed 1 base from V and 0 bases from J, with 10 bases in between. The CDR3 has 16 amino acids. Material: peripheral blood. This receptor was taken from a man in his forties or fifties with active COVID-19. J is TRBJ1-3 and V is TRBV15; unclear D gene. The CDR3 nucleotides read TGTGCCACCAGCAGAGCCCGGGGATTCTCTGGAAACACCATATATTTT. It codes for CATSRARGFSGNTIYF.